A selection of T cell receptor beta chains follows, all from one sample in a study of molecular identifiers for immune sequencing clone quantification. A single record per CDR3 protein comes from TCRdb applying MiXCR to the PCR reads. The sample lists hundreds of thousands of distinct CDR3 sequences; 15% to 20% were seen once. Sample: naive CD8+ T cells from blood, with Jurkat cell RNA spiked in. The source is a human donor in good health. Some libraries in this study had Jurkat cell RNA spiked in. CDR3s leave out the opening cysteine and the closing phenylalanine or tryptophan. Clone sizes are given selectively: once, few, many, or a class where the clone is expanded.

j_call cdr3_length clone_size v_call cdr3_aa
TRBJ1-3 11 few TRBV7-6 ASSPGPGNTIY
TRBJ1-6 16 NA TRBV10-3 AIPSGQVSSSYNSPLH
TRBJ2-5 18 many TRBV5-1 ASSLEIDGGLAGMQETQY
TRBJ1-2 14 many TRBV13 ASSPLINRGAEGYT
TRBJ2-1 13 few TRBV3-1 ASSHLPREYDEQF
TRBJ2-3 13 many TRBV24-1 ATSESFGETDTQY
TRBJ2-1 14 NA TRBV27 ASSLVGGRAYNEQF
TRBJ1-5 12 many TRBV4-3 ASSQETGSRPQH
TRBJ2-4 16 NA TRBV3-1 ASSPTLLDRGARNIQY
TRBJ1-1 12 few TRBV9 ASSVDGGATEAF
TRBJ2-3 11 many TRBV28 ASSLLGADTQY
TRBJ1-2 11 NA TRBV9 ASSSRTNYGYT
TRBJ1-2 14 few TRBV18 ASSPSPGQGVEGYT
TRBJ2-5 14 few TRBV10-1 ASSDPFGPCRETQY
TRBJ2-1 13 NA TRBV7-9 ASSPTTTSRNEQF
TRBJ2-2 11 NA TRBV12-3/TRBV12-4 ASSPGNTRELF
TRBJ2-1 13 NA TRBV27 ASSLGPPSWNEQF
TRBJ2-3 14 many TRBV7-2 ASSLSPAGGPDTQY
TRBJ2-2 11 many TRBV29-1 SVRVTNTGELF
TRBJ1-2 15 many TRBV4-1 ASSQVPTGPAGYGYT
TRBJ2-7 11 many TRBV20-1 SAIDLTYYEQY
TRBJ1-5 15 NA TRBV20-1 SARVREGYGGNQPQH
TRBJ2-7 12 many TRBV19 ASSRRQAAYEQY
TRBJ2-3 13 few TRBV6-2/TRBV6-3 ASSYQDTYTDTQY
TRBJ2-7 13 many TRBV28 ASSFRGMSSYEQY
TRBJ2-7 14 NA TRBV2 ASSQPGDRGLYEQY
TRBJ2-3 14 many TRBV6-5 ASSYSFGGTTDTQY
TRBJ2-7 11 many TRBV20-1 SASFRQGGEQY
TRBJ2-7 12 few TRBV4-3 ASSQDQLAYEQY
TRBJ2-1 12 many TRBV12-3/TRBV12-4 ASSLRGRYNEQF
TRBJ2-7 10 NA TRBV15 ATSQTDREQY
TRBJ2-3 9 NA TRBV2 APWVANTQY
TRBJ1-1 12 few TRBV5-6 ASSFSWDPSQAF
TRBJ2-7 11 many TRBV20-1 SAIIPGAYEQY
TRBJ2-3 15 many TRBV6-1 ASSEFGGGGFTDTQY
TRBJ2-7 13 few TRBV13 ASSWGGTSSYEQY
TRBJ2-2 9 many TRBV6-1 ASTGPLELF
TRBJ1-1 11 NA TRBV19 ASSYSLDTEAF
TRBJ1-6 15 many TRBV14 ASSQVETTTYNSPLH
TRBJ1-1 13 many TRBV6-5 ASSHGRGMNTEAF
TRBJ2-1 12 many TRBV19 ASSMSGGPDEQF
TRBJ1-5 13 many TRBV15 ATSRDLGVGQPQH
TRBJ2-1 13 many TRBV4-3 ASARTGEGYNEQF
TRBJ2-7 12 many TRBV4-3 ASSQDGKGYEQY
TRBJ2-6 14 NA TRBV5-4 AGSPGHLSGASVLT
TRBJ2-3 11 many TRBV12-3/TRBV12-4 ASRSTSGSSDR
TRBJ1-3 13 many TRBV7-9 ASSSGGHSGNTIY
TRBJ2-3 10 many TRBV20-1 SAKDLTDTQY